This record looks at one T cell receptor beta chain sequence and its context. The data were taken from a study of technical replicates of blood from a few donors. V shed 7 bases and J shed 5 bases, with 14 bases lying between them. Germline V CDR1 and CDR2: SQVTM, ANQGSEA. This CDR3 region has 13 residues. Sequenced by immunoSEQ multiplex PCR; TCRdb stores in-frame clones only, minus some. This table holds tens of thousands of clones, roughly nine tenths found once. The sequencing sample was made of T cells isolated from PBMCs. This chain uses TRBV29-1 with TRBJ1-4; D is uncertain. The receptor's source is a human donor in good health. The CDR3 reads CSGYTGGNEKLFF. Written as DNA, the CDR3 is TGCAGCGGGTACACCGGCGGGAATGAAAAACTGTTTTTT.